This note documents a single T cell receptor (beta chain) sequence. Its specificity is unknown. Regarding time point: 2015-2016 season, pre-vaccination. Sorted blood CD4 subsets were sequenced before and after adults received seasonal inactivated influenza vaccine. Subjects lived in the community and lacked influenza vaccine within the prior 6 months. This record belongs to a study of follicular helper T cells after annual influenza vaccination. Study-level points and caveats: Successive annual vaccinations recalled a recurrent oligoclonal ICOS+CD38+ cTfh response with influenza-specific clonotypes.

Profiled with immunoSEQ multiplex PCR; TCRdb holds only in-frame clones, not every one. The table includes some 700 clones, more than 75% detected once. The V gene end was trimmed by 2 bases and the J gene end by 2 bases; junction bases not matched to a gene: 9. This CDR3 contains 18 residues. From germline, CDR1 is SGHVS and CDR2 FNYEAQ. The chain joins TRBV7-6 to TRBJ2-2, with TRBD2 identical over 9 bases. The clonotype was recovered from an adult who received the influenza vaccine. The sequenced sample was CXCR5+ CD38+ circulating T follicular helper cells from blood, obtained on the day of influenza vaccination. Subset described: circulating Tfh, non-naive CD4+CXCR5+PD-1+ (ICOS+CD38+ or ICOS-CD38-). The CDR3 is CASSLSAGGPVNTGELFF. In DNA, the CDR3 is TGTGCCAGCAGCTTAAGCGCGGGGGGGCCAGTAAACACCGGGGAGCTGTTTTTT.